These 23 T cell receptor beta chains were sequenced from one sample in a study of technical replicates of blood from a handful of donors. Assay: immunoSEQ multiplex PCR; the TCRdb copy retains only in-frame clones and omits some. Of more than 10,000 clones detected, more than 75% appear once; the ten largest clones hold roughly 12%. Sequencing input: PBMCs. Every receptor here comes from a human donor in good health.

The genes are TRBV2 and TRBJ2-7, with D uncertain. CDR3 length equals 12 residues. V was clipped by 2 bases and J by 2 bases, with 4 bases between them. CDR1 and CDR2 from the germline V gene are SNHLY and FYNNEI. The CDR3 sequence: CASSEQTYEQYF. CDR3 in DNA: TGTGCCAGCAGTGAACAGACCTACGAGCAGTACTTC.

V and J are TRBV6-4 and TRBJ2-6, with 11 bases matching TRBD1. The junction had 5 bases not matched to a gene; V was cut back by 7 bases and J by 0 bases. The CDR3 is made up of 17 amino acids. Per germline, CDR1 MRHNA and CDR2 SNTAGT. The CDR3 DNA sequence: TGTGCCAGCACCCCGGGACAGGGGGGCTCTGGGGCCAACGTCCTGACTTTC. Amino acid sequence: CASTPGQGGSGANVLTF.

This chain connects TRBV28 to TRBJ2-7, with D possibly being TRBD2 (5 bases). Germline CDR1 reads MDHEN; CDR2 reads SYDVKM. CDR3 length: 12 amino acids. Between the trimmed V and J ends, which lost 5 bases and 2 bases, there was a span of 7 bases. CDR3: CASSTSPYEQYF. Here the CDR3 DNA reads TGTGCCAGCAGTACTAGTCCCTACGAGCAGTACTTC.

The CDR3 spells CASSLISGGAYEQYF. CDR3 in DNA: TGTGCCAGCAGTTTAATCTCGGGAGGGGCCTACGAGCAGTACTTC. This chain joins TRBV28 and TRBJ2-7; 8 bases align to TRBD2. V was pared by 2 bases and J by 2 bases, with 5 bases of the junction left unmatched. CDR1 and CDR2 (germline): MDHEN, SYDVKM. The CDR3 has 15 amino acids.

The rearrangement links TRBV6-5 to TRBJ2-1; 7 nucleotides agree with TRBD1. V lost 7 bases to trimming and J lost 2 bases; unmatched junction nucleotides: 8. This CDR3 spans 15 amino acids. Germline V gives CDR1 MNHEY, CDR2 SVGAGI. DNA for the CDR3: TGTGCCAGCAATCGACAGGGTTTTCCCTACAATGAGCAGTTCTTC. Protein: CASNRQGFPYNEQFF.

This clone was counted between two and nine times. DNA for the CDR3: TGTGCCAGCAGTTTATCCCTTCGACAGGGGGCTGGGGAGCTGTTTTTT. Protein: CASSLSLRQGAGELFF. This sequence joins TRBV28 and TRBJ2-2; 10 bases are shared with TRBD1. The CDR3 length is 16 residues. The V gene's germline CDR1 is MDHEN and CDR2 SYDVKM. V lost 1 base to trimming and J lost 8 bases; unmatched junction nucleotides: 7.

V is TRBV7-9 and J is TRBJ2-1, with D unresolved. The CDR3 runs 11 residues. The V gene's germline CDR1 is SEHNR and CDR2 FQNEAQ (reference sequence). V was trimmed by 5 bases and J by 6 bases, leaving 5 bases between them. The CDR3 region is CASSEANEQFF. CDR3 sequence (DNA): TGTGCCAGCAGCGAGGCCAATGAGCAGTTCTTC.

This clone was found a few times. CDR3 DNA sequence: TGTGCTAGTGGTTTGGTACTAGGGGGTTCGCTGTACGAGCAGTACTTC. Its translation: CASGLVLGGSLYEQYF. This rearrangement joins TRBV12-5 to TRBJ2-7, with a tentative D call TRBD1 (6 bases). The germline V gene encodes CDR1 LGHNT and CDR2 FRNRAP. The CDR3 has 16 amino acids. V was clipped by 0 bases and J by 4 bases, with 16 bases between them. Full variable domain (outside the CDR3, taken from reference TRBV12-5 and TRBJ2-7): DARVTQTPRHKVTEMGQEVTMRCQPILGHNTVFWYRQTMMQGLELLAYFRNRAPLDDSGMPKDRFSAEMPDATLATLKIQPSEPRDSAVYFCASGLVLGGSLYEQYFGPGTRLTVT.

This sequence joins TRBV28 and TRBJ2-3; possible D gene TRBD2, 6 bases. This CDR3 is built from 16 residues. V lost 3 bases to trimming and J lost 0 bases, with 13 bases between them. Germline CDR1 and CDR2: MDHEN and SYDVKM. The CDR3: CASSFRLSGSTDTQYF. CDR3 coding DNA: TGTGCCAGCAGTTTCCGGCTTAGCGGAAGCACAGATACGCAGTATTTT. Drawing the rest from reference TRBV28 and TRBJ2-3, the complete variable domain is DVKVTQSSRYLVKRTGEKVFLECVQDMDHENMFWYRQDPGLGLRLIYFSYDVKMKEKGDIPEGYSVSREKKERFSLILESASTNQTSMYLCASSFRLSGSTDTQYFGPGTRLTVL.

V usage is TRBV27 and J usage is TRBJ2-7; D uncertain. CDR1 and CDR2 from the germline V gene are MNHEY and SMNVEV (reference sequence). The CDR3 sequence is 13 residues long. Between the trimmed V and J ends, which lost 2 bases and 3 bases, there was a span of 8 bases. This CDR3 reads CASSLAWSYEQYF. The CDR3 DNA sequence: TGTGCCAGCAGTTTAGCGTGGAGCTACGAGCAGTACTTC.

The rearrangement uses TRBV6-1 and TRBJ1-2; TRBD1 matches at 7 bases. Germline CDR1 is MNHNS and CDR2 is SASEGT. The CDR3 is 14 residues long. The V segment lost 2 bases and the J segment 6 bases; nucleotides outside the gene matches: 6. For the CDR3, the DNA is TGTGCCAGCAGTGAATTCCAGGGGGAGGATGGCTACACCTTC. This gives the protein CASSEFQGEDGYTF.

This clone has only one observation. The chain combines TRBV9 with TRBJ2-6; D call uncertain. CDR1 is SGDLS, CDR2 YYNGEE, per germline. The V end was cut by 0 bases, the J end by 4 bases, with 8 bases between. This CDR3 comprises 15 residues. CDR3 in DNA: TGTGCCAGCAGCGTAGGAGAGTACGGGGCCAACGTCCTGACTTTC. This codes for CASSVGEYGANVLTF.

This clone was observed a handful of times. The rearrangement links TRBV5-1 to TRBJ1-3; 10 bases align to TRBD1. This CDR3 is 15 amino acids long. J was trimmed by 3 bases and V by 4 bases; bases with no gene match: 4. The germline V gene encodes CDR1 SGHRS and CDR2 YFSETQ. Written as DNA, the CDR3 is TGCGCCAGCAGCAGACAGGGGGCGGATGGAAACACCATATATTTT. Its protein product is CASSRQGADGNTIYF.

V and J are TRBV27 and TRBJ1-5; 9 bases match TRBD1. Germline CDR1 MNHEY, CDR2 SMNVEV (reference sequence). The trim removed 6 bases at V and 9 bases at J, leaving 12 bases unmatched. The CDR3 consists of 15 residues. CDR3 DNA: TGTGCCAGCAGCGTAGGGACAGGGTTGCTTGGGCCCCAGCATTTT. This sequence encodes CASSVGTGLLGPQHF.

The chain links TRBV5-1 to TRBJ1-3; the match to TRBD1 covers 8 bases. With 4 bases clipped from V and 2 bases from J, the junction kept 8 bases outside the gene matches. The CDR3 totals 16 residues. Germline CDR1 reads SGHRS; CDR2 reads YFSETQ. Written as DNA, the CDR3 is TGCGCCAGCAGCCGGGCAGGGGGCGACCCTGGAAACACCATATATTTT. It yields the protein CASSRAGGDPGNTIYF.

The CDR3 protein is CASSPQGLGYGYTF. The CDR3 bases are TGTGCCAGCAGTCCACAGGGTTTAGGCTATGGCTACACCTTC. The genes are TRBV28 and TRBJ1-2; D may be TRBD1 (6 bases). From germline, CDR1 is MDHEN and CDR2 SYDVKM. Trimming removed 5 bases from V and 4 bases from J, with 14 bases in between. The CDR3 length is 14 residues.

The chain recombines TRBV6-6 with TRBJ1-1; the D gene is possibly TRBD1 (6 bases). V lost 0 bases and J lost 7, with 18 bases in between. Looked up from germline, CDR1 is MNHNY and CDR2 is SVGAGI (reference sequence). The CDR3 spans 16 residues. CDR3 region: CASSYSEGGGFDEAFF. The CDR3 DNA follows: TGTGCCAGCAGTTACTCCGAGGGGGGGGGTTTTGATGAAGCTTTCTTT.

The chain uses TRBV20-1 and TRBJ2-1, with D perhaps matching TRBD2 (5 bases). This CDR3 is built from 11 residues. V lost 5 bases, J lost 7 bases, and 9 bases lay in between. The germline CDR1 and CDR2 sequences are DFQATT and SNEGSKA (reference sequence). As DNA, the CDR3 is TGCAGTGCTCCTAGGGAGAATGAGCAGTTCTTC. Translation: CSAPRENEQFF.

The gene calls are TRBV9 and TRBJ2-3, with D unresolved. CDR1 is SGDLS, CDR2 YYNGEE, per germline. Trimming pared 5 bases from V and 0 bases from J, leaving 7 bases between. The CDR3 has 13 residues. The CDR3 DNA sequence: TGTGCCAGCAGGCAACTTAGCACAGATACGCAGTATTTT. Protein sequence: CASRQLSTDTQYF.

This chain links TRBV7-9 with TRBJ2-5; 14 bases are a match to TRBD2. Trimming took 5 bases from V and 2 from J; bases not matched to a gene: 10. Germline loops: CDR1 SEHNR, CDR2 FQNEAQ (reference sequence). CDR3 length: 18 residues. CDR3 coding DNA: TGTGCCAGCAGCCCTGGGACTAGCGGGAGTTTGGGGCAAGAGACCCAGTACTTC. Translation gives CASSPGTSGSLGQETQYF. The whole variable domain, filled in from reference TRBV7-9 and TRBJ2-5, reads DTGVSQNPRHKITKRGQNVTFRCDPISEHNRLYWYRQTLGQGPEFLTYFQNEAQLEKSRLLSDRFSAERPKGSFSTLEIQRTEQGDSAMYLCASSPGTSGSLGQETQYFGPGTRLLVL.

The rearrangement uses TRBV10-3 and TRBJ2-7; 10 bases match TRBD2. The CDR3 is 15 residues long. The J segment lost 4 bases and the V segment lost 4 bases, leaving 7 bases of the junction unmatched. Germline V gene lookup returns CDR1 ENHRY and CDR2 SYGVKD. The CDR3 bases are TGTGCCATCAGTGTGAAGCGGGAGGGCCTGTACGAGCAGTACTTC. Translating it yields CAISVKREGLYEQYF.

The CDR3 here is CASSLGGVSFYEQYF. The CDR3 nucleotides read TGCGCCAGCAGCTTGGGCGGGGTTTCTTTCTACGAGCAGTACTTC. The rearrangement joins TRBV5-1 to TRBJ2-7; possible D gene TRBD2, 6 bases. V lost 0 bases and J lost 3, with 13 bases in between. This CDR3 spans 15 amino acids. Germline CDR1 and CDR2: SGHRS and YFSETQ.

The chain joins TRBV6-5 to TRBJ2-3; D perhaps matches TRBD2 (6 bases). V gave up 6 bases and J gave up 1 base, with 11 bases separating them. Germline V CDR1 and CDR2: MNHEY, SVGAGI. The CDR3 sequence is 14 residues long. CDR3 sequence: CASRPGAGTDTQYF. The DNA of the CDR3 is TGTGCCAGCAGGCCGGGAGCCGGCACAGATACGCAGTATTTT.